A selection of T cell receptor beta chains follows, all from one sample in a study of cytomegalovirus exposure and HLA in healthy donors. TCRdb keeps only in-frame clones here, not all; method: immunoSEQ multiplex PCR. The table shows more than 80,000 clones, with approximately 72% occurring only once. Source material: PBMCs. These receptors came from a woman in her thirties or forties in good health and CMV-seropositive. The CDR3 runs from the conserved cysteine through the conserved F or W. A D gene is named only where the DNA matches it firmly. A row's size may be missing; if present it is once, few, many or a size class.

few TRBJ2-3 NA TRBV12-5 TGTGCTAGTGGCGTCGGAAGGCTAGTGGGAGAAGATACGCAGTATTTT CASGVGRLVGEDTQYF
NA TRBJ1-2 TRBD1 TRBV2 TGTGCGGACAGGGGGTTTGGCTATGGCTACACCTTC CADRGFGYGYTF
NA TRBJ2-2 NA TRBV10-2 TGCGCCAGCACTTACACCGGGGAGCTGTTTTTT CASTYTGELFF
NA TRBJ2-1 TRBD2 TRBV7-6 TGTGCCAGCAGCTTAGCCGTAGCGGGAGTGTGGTACAATGAGCAGTTCTTC CASSLAVAGVWYNEQFF
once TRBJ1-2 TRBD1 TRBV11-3 TGTGCCAGCAGCGAACAGGGGGCTGAAGGCTACACCTTC CASSEQGAEGYTF
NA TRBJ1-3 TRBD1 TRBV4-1 TGCGCCAGCAGCCCACACCTACAGGGGGACGGAAACACCATATATTTT CASSPHLQGDGNTIYF
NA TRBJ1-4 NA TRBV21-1 TGTGCCAGCAGCACCTTAAGGACAGCTAATGAAAAACTGTTTTTT CASSTLRTANEKLFF
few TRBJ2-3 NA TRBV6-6 TGTGCCAGCAGTTACGGGGCTTGGGGACTCACAGATACGCAGTATTTT CASSYGAWGLTDTQYF
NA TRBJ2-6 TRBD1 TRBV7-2 TGTGCCAGCAGCTTACAGGACAGGCCCGGGGCCAACGTCCTGACTTTC CASSLQDRPGANVLTF
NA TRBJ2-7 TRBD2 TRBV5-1 TGCGCCAGCAGCCGCGCACTAGCGGGCTACGAGCAGTACTTC CASSRALAGYEQYF
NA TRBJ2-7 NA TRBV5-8 TGTGCCAGCCAGGGGAGCGAGCAGTACTTC CASQGSEQYF
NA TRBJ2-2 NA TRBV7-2 TGTGCCAGCAGCTTAGAGGGGAATTTGGTTACCGGGGAGCTGTTTTTT CASSLEGNLVTGELFF
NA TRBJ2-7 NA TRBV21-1 TGTGCCAGCAGCAAAGACTGGGGACAGATATCCTACGAGCAGTACTTC CASSKDWGQISYEQYF
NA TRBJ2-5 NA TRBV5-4 TGTGCCAGCAGCCCGCTGGCGGACATTGCGGAGACCCAGTACTTC CASSPLADIAETQYF
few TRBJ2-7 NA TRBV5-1 TGCGCCAGCCGCGGGACGTCCAGCTCCTACGAGCAGTACTTC CASRGTSSSYEQYF
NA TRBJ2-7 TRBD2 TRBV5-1 TGCGCCAGCAGCTTGGAGGCGGGGGGCTCCTACGAGCAGTACTTC CASSLEAGGSYEQYF
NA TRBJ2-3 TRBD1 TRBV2 TGTGCCAGCAGGTCCCTCCGAGGGGGCCTCACAGATACGCAGTATTTT CASRSLRGGLTDTQYF
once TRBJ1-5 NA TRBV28 TGTGCCAGCATTCGAGGCGGTTATAGCAATCAGCCCCAGCATTTT CASIRGGYSNQPQHF
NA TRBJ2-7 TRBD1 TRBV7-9 TGTGCCAGCAGCCCCGACAGGGGGAGCTCCTACGAGCAGTACTTC CASSPDRGSSYEQYF
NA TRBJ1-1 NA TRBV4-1 TGCGCCAGCGGCCATGCCAGACCGGGTGCGAACACTGAAGCTTTCTTT CASGHARPGANTEAFF
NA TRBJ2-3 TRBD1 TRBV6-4 TGTGCCAGCAGTGACATGGGACAGAGCACAGATACGCAGTATTTT CASSDMGQSTDTQYF
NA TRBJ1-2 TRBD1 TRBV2 TGTGCCAGCAGTCCCGGGACAGGCAGTTTCTATGGCTACACCTTC CASSPGTGSFYGYTF
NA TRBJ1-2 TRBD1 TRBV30 TGTGCCTGGAGTGTTGGGGGGGACAGGCTCTTAAACTATGGCTACACCTTC CAWSVGGDRLLNYGYTF
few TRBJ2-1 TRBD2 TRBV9 TGTGCCAGCAGCGTCTCGGGACTAGCGGGAGGTCACAATGAGCAGTTCTTC CASSVSGLAGGHNEQFF
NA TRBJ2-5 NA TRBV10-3 TGTGCCATCAGTGGAGGGGGTGTGGGAGAGACCCAGTACTTC CAISGGGVGETQYF
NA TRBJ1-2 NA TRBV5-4 TGTGCCAGCAGCCATGACGGAGACTATGGCTACACCTTC CASSHDGDYGYTF
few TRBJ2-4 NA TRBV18 TGTGCCAGCTCACCCCCAGGGGTAAACATTCAGTACTTC CASSPPGVNIQYF
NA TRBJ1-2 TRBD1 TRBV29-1 TGCAGCGTTGTTACAGGGGGCAGCTATGGCTACACCTTC CSVVTGGSYGYTF
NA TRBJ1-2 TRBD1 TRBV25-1 TGTGCCAGCAGTGAGGGACAGCTAACCCATGGCTACACCTTC CASSEGQLTHGYTF
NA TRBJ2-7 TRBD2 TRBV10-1 TGCGCCAGCAGTGAGTCACTAGCGGGAAAGAACGAGCAGTACTTC CASSESLAGKNEQYF
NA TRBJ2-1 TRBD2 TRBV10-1 TGCGCCAGCTACATAATGGGGGACTACCACTACAATGAGCAGTTCTTC CASYIMGDYHYNEQFF
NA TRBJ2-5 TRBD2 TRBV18 TGTGCCAGCTCACCAAGACGAGCGGGAATGGGATTTGAGACCCAGTACTTC CASSPRRAGMGFETQYF
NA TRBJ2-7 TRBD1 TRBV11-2 TGTGCCAGCAGCCGACAGGGTCCGGGGGAGCAGTACTTC CASSRQGPGEQYF
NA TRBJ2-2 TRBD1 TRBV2 TGTGCCAGCAGAGTAGGGAGGACAGGGGACACCGGGGAGCTGTTTTTT CASRVGRTGDTGELFF
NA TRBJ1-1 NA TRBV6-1 TGTGCCAGCAGTGGGGTTGAGTATGGGGCTAACACTGAAGCTTTCTTT CASSGVEYGANTEAFF
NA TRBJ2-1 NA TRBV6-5 TGTGCCAGCAGTTACTCGGTGGCTAGTGAGGGTAGTGAGCAGTTCTTC CASSYSVASEGSEQFF
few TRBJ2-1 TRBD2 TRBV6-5 TGTGCCAGCAGTTACGCGGGGGGAGAGGGAGATGAGCAGTTCTTC CASSYAGGEGDEQFF
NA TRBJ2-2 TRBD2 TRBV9 TGTGCCAGCAGCTCGGGGGGGAGGGCCAGGACCGGGGAGCTGTTTTTT CASSSGGRARTGELFF
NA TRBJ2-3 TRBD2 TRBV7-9 TGTGCCAGCAGCCTCGGACTAGCGGGAGGGTCGGTGACAGATACGCAGTATTTT CASSLGLAGGSVTDTQYF
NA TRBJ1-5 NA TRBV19 TGTGCCAGTAGTATTTGGCAGGGTGAGCAGCCCCAGCATTTT CASSIWQGEQPQHF
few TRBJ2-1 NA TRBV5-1 TGCGCCAGCAGCTTTGTAACTTCTTACAATGAGCAGTTCTTC CASSFVTSYNEQFF
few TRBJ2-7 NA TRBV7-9 TGTTCCAGCAGCCAACTTTATTACGAGCAGTACTTC CSSSQLYYEQYF
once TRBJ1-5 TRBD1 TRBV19 TGTGCCAGTAGTCCCGGCCTGACAGGGGGCAACAATCAGCCCCAGCATTTT CASSPGLTGGNNQPQHF
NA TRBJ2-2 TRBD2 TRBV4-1 TGCGCCAGCAGATCCGCGGGGAGGGGTTTCGCCGGGGAGCTGTTTTTT CASRSAGRGFAGELFF
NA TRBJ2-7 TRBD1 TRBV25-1 TGTGCCAGCAGTGGTTACTGGGACAGTGACTACGAGCAGTACTTC CASSGYWDSDYEQYF
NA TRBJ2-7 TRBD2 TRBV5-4 TGTGCCAGCAGCCGACTAGCGGGAGGGGCCGAGCAGTACTTC CASSRLAGGAEQYF
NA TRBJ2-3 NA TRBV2 TGTGCCAGCAGTGAGAGGCGATCGAGAGATACGCAGTATTTT CASSERRSRDTQYF
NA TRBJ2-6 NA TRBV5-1 TGCGCCAGCAGCTTGGCTAAGTGGAGCGGGCCCTCTGGGGCCAACGTCCTGACTTTC CASSLAKWSGPSGANVLTF
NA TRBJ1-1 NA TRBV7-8 TGTGCCAGCAGCCAACAGAACAGTAGCGCGGCTTTCTTT CASSQQNSSAAFF
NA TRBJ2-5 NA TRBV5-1 TGCGCCAGCAGCTTGAACAGGAGAGAGACCCAGTACTTC CASSLNRRETQYF
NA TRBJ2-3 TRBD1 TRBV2 TGTGCCAGCAGTCCCGAGGGGGACAGGGGACCCACAGATACGCAGTATTTT CASSPEGDRGPTDTQYF
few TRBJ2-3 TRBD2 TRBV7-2 TGTGCCAGCAGCCCCAGACTAGCGGGAGCGGCAGATACGCAGTATTTT CASSPRLAGAADTQYF
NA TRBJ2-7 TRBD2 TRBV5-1 TGCGCCAGCAAGGATTTAGGCGGGAGGTACGAGCAGTACTTC CASKDLGGRYEQYF
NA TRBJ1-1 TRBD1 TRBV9 TGTGCCAGCAGCTTAGGGACAGGGGGGACTGAAGCTTTCTTT CASSLGTGGTEAFF
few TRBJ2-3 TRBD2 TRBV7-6 TGTGCCAGCAGCTCCTCGGGAGGTTATAGCACAGATACGCAGTATTTT CASSSSGGYSTDTQYF
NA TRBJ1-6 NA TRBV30 TGTGCCTGGACAGGGGTTGATTCACCCCTCCACTTT CAWTGVDSPLHF
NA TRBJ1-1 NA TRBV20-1 TGCAGCGCGGCCCTGGGGGGAAGTGATTTCTTT CSAALGGSDFF